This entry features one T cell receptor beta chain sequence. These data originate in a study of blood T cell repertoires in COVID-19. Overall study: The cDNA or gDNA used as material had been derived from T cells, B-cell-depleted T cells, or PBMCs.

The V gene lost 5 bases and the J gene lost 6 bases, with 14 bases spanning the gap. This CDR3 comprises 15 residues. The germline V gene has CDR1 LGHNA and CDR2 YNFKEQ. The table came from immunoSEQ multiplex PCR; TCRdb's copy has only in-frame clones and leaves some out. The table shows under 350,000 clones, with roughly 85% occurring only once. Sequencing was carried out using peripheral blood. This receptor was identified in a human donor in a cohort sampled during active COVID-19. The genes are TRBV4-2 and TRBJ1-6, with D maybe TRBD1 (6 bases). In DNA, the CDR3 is TGTGCCAGCAGCTCTCCAGGGGAGACTAATTCACCCCTCCACTTT. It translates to CASSSPGETNSPLHF.